This T cell receptor (beta chain) came from a study of regulatory T cells in long-lasting Graves disease. Study-wide results and limits: Newly diagnosed patients shared 850 to 1,000 public clonotypes; persistent patients shared 2,500 to 3,000.

The V gene's germline CDR1 is DFQATT and CDR2 SNEGSKA (reference sequence). This CDR3 contains 14 residues. After removal of 2 bases from V and 3 bases from J, the junction contained 7 bases not matched to a gene. Building the TCR beta libraries relied on iRepertoire HTBI primers, and CDR3 regions underwent Arm-PCR. TCRdb analysed the multiplex PCR reads with MiXCR anew, one entry per CDR3 protein. The sample carries roughly 500,000 distinct CDR3 sequences, 12% to 15% recorded once. Time point described: newly diagnosed GD, antithyroid drugs for less than 3 months. RNA extracted from PBMCs served as the sequencing template. As for this clonotype: Its target is unknown.

The same sample was also studied in work on T cells in Graves' hyperthyroidism and ophthalmopathy. That report notes: From stable hyperthyroidism, ophthalmopathy was separated by a 13 V-J model.

Sequences were derived from peripheral blood mononuclear cells (PBMCs), sampled at new diagnosis, from a patient treated with antithyroid drugs. This clonotype was obtained from a woman aged 50 to 60 with Graves disease. The V call is TRBV20-1, the J call TRBJ2-7; 7 nucleotides agree with TRBD1. CDR3: CSARYSRDSYEQYF. The DNA of the CDR3 is TGCAGTGCTAGATACTCCCGGGACAGCTACGAGCAGTACTTC.